The present TCR beta chain was sequenced within a study of OX40 agonist ivuxolimab in advanced cancers. The table came from immunoSEQ multiplex PCR; TCRdb's copy has only in-frame clones and leaves some out. Of about 89,000 clones in the sample, roughly 90% were seen once. Comments on this clone: The antigen is undetermined.

The V gene's germline CDR1 is MNHEY and CDR2 SMNVEV (reference sequence). This CDR3 spans 15 amino acids. V dropped 5 bases and J dropped 5 bases, with 15 bases sitting between them. General study findings and limits: Normalized T-cell clonal expansion was also low in a subset of nonresponders.

Source: CD4+ or CD8+ T cells sorted from blood, taken in a trial of the OX40 agonist ivuxolimab. This clonotype originated in an adult with an advanced solid tumor such as melanoma, head and neck, liver or kidney cancer. The chain uses TRBV27 and TRBJ1-4; D uncertain. The CDR3, as DNA: TGTGCCAGCAGTAAAGGCCTTGGTGGGAATGAAAAACTGTTTTTT. Translation: CASSKGLGGNEKLFF. Together with reference TRBV27 and TRBJ1-4, the CDR3 gives the full variable domain: EAQVTQNPRYLITVTGKKLTVTCSQNMNHEYMSWYRQDPGLGLRQIYYSMNVEVTDKGDVPEGYKVSRKEKRNFPLILESPSPNQTSLYFCASSKGLGGNEKLFFGSGTQLSVL.